What follows describes a single T cell receptor beta chain. Followed over time, Seattle patients had been enrolled while infection was active. This specimen belongs to a study of blood T cell repertoires in COVID-19. The wider study: There were acute and convalescent COVID-19 samples, and they came from the United States, Italy and Spain. Sources were T cells, B-cell-depleted T cells, or PBMCs; the material itself was cDNA or gDNA.

The germline V gene has CDR1 LGHNA and CDR2 YNFKEQ. V dropped 0 bases and J dropped 6; count of bases not matched to a gene: 3. The CDR3 totals 15 residues. As originally analysed: The authors estimated nucleated cell counts from reference gene primer amplification. Assay used: immunoSEQ multiplex PCR; TCRdb lists only in-frame clones, some missing. V and J calls and clone size are given by that table; D and trimming were obtained from the DNA. This table holds 140,000 or so clones, about 85% found once. The receptor's source is a human donor with COVID-19, enrolled during active disease. The donor label of this sample is uncertain. This chain uses TRBV4-2 with TRBJ2-1; 9 bases align to TRBD2. What was sequenced was peripheral blood. This CDR3 is CASSQEAGGPNEQFF. As DNA, the CDR3 is TGTGCCAGCAGCCAAGAGGCGGGAGGGCCCAATGAGCAGTTCTTC.